The 24 T cell receptor beta chains reported below all come from one sample, sequenced in a study of T cells expressing NK-cell markers. TCRdb reprocessed the 5' RACE reads, with one entry per CDR3 protein and no DNA. This sample carries 400,000 to 550,000 distinct CDR3 sequences, with 7.3% going to the ten biggest clones. The sample comprised blood T cells: a sorted CD56 or NKG2C T cell subset, CD4+ or CD8+ T cells, or bulk PBMC T cells (not recorded which). These TCRs come from a woman between 18 and 69 years old in good health.

The J gene is TRBJ2-7, the V gene TRBV5-1; TCRdb selects TRBD2, and the lack of DNA leaves this call unchecked. The germline CDR1 and CDR2 sequences are SGHRS and YFSETQ. The CDR3 covers 15 residues. The CDR3 sequence is CASSGDSGRANEQYF.

V and J are TRBV19 and TRBJ2-2; TCRdb's D call, TRBD2, is unchecked because there is no DNA. The germline V gene has CDR1 LNHDA and CDR2 SQIVND (reference sequence). The CDR3 spans 15 residues. The CDR3 reads CATRAGSLATGELFF.

The chain uses TRBV10-1 and TRBJ1-5; TCRdb's D gene call, TRBD1, goes unchecked for lack of DNA. CDR3 size: 14 residues. Germline CDR1 reads WNHNN; CDR2 reads SYGVQD (reference sequence). The CDR3 loop is CASGGQTSNQPQHF.

CDR3 residues: CASSLRGSSYNEQFF. The V and J genes are TRBV27 and TRBJ2-1. The CDR3 totals 15 residues. Germline values: CDR1 MNHEY, CDR2 SMNVEV (reference sequence).

CDR3 loop: CASSPPKARESYEQYF. V usage is TRBV18 and J usage is TRBJ2-7; with no DNA, the TCRdb D assignment of TRBD1 cannot be verified. The V gene's germline CDR1 is KGHSH and CDR2 LQKENI. This CDR3 spans 16 amino acids.

This rearrangement joins TRBV7-9 to TRBJ1-1. This CDR3 contains 15 residues. Germline assignment: CDR1 SEHNR and CDR2 FQNEAQ (reference sequence). The CDR3 reads CASSLPVGMNTEAFF.

The gene calls are TRBV7-2 and TRBJ2-5; TCRdb lists TRBD1, though no DNA is available to test this call. Germline V gene lookup returns CDR1 SGHTA and CDR2 FQGNSA. The CDR3 is made up of 14 amino acids. The chain's CDR3 is CASSYEALGGTQYF.

The chain joins TRBV9 to TRBJ2-5; TCRdb's assignment of TRBD1 cannot be checked, as there is no DNA. In germline, CDR1 is SGDLS, CDR2 YYNGEE. The CDR3 consists of 15 residues. CDR3 loop: CASSQVMDSAGTQYF.

V gene TRBV20-1 combines with J gene TRBJ2-1; the TCRdb call, TRBD2, lacks DNA for checking. The germline V gene encodes CDR1 DFQATT and CDR2 SNEGSKA (reference sequence). The CDR3 covers 13 residues. CDR3: CSAPGLASIMQFF.

The chain's CDR3 is CASSLVGPADEQYF. V gene TRBV5-5 combines with J gene TRBJ2-7. The CDR3 has 14 residues. CDR1 SGHKS and CDR2 YYEKEE come from the germline V gene (reference sequence).

V and J are TRBV20-1 and TRBJ2-3; TCRdb gives TRBD2 as the D gene, but with no DNA this cannot be confirmed. The CDR3 is 16 residues long. Germline V gene sequence: CDR1 DFQATT, CDR2 SNEGSKA (reference sequence). The CDR3 protein is CSARGRLAGGTDTQYF.

The rearrangement uses TRBV21-1 and TRBJ2-5; as DNA is missing, the TRBD2 call by TCRdb cannot be tested. TRBV21-1 counts as a pseudogene. There are 17 residues in the CDR3. The CDR3 reads CASSKAVAGRRQETQYF.

This rearrangement joins TRBV18 to TRBJ1-4; no DNA is available, so the TRBD1 call from TCRdb remains unchecked. The CDR3 has 16 residues. Germline V CDR1 and CDR2: KGHSH, LQKENI. CDR3 loop: CASSLTGAATNEKLFF. The variable domain in full, completed from reference TRBV18 and TRBJ1-4, reads NAGVMQNPRHLVRRRGQEARLRCSPMKGHSHVYWYRQLPEEGLKFMVYLQKENIIDESGMPKERFSAEFPKEGPSILRIQQVVRGDSAAYFCASSLTGAATNEKLFFGSGTQLSVL.

The rearrangement uses TRBV5-1 and TRBJ2-1; the D call of TRBD2 rests on TCRdb alone, since no DNA is present to check it. Per germline, CDR1 SGHRS and CDR2 YFSETQ. The CDR3 contains 14 residues. Here the CDR3 reads CASTRGSGSREQFF.

The chain carries TRBV10-3 and TRBJ2-5; TCRdb gives TRBD2 as the D gene, but with no DNA this cannot be confirmed. CDR3 length: 13 residues. Germline CDR1 is ENHRY and CDR2 is SYGVKD. This chain's CDR3 is CAISDPREGTQYF.

This sequence joins TRBV9 and TRBJ2-7; TCRdb indicates TRBD2, and absent DNA this call remains unverified. CDR3 length: 15 amino acids. Germline V lookup: CDR1 SGDLS, CDR2 YYNGEE. The CDR3 loop is CASSQNGGVTYEQYF.

The chain carries TRBV6-2 or TRBV6-3 and TRBJ2-5; the D call from TCRdb, TRBD2, cannot be confirmed without DNA. CDR3 size: 13 residues. CDR1 MNHEY and CDR2 SVGEGT come from the germline V gene. The CDR3 region is CASRPGLLETQYF.

The chain joins TRBV4-3 to TRBJ2-3; without DNA, the TCRdb call of TRBD1 cannot be checked. Germline V gene lookup returns CDR1 LGHNA and CDR2 YSLEER. The CDR3 extends over 16 amino acids. CDR3 sequence: CASSQVPDSRTDTQYF.

The chain has TRBV25-1 and TRBJ1-6. The CDR3 length is 16 residues. Germline CDR1 is MGHDK and CDR2 is SYGVNS. The CDR3 sequence: CASSEWDLGGSSPLHF.

This chain uses TRBV6-5 with TRBJ1-1; the TCRdb call, TRBD1, lacks DNA for checking. The CDR3 runs 17 residues. CDR1 is MNHEY and CDR2 is SVGAGI in the germline V gene. The CDR3 is CASSYPPWTGDWTEAFF.

The rearrangement uses TRBV6-2 or TRBV6-3 and TRBJ2-5; TCRdb names TRBD2, which stays unverified in the absence of DNA. The CDR3 consists of 18 residues. Per germline, CDR1 MNHEY and CDR2 SVGEGT. The CDR3 loop is CASSYLGDYRQYQETQYF.

The CDR3 is CASSEPGDRGLSPLHF. The rearrangement joins TRBV27 to TRBJ1-6; TCRdb selects TRBD1, and the lack of DNA leaves this call unchecked. Germline V gives CDR1 MNHEY, CDR2 SMNVEV (reference sequence). The length of the CDR3 is 16 residues.

The CDR3 here is CASSLEVDNEQFF. The rearrangement links TRBV5-1 to TRBJ2-1. The CDR3 covers 13 residues. Germline CDR1 and CDR2: SGHRS and YFSETQ.

The chain carries TRBV4-2 and TRBJ2-3; absent DNA, TCRdb's TRBD2 call cannot be checked. The CDR3 sequence is 14 residues long. Germline values: CDR1 LGHNA, CDR2 YNFKEQ. CDR3 amino acids: CASSQDTRDDTQYF.